This TCR beta chain appears in the sequencing data of a study of cytomegalovirus exposure and HLA in healthy donors. This clone was picked up one time. The CDR3 spans 15 residues. Germline-derived CDR1 and CDR2 are SGHRS and YFSETQ. Trimming cost V 4 bases and J 4 bases; bases outside gene matches: 7. PCR primers comprised 60 Vbeta and 13 Jbeta primers. The assay was immunoSEQ multiplex PCR, and TCRdb's table has in-frame clones only and misses some. This sample yields 150,000 to 200,000 clones, of which roughly 80% are seen a single time; around 6.7% belongs to the top ten. This sequence originates from a woman in her twenties or thirties in good health and CMV-seropositive. What was sequenced was PBMCs. The gene calls are TRBV5-1 and TRBJ2-1, with TRBD1 identical over 8 bases. The CDR3 DNA reads TGCGCCAGCAGCACGCGACAGGGGCTTTACAATGAGCAGTTCTTC. Encoded protein: CASSTRQGLYNEQFF.